Presented here are 30 T cell receptor beta chains from one specimen sequenced in a study of siplizumab effects on memory and regulatory T cells. Clones were sequenced by immunoSEQ multiplex PCR, and TCRdb holds only the in-frame ones, with some missing. Of about 60,000 clones in the sample, approximately 87% were seen once. Sample: memory CD4+ T cells sorted from blood. Receptor source: a human donor in good health.

This chain connects TRBV6-5 to TRBJ1-6; 7 positions match TRBD1. The CDR3 runs to 16 residues. Germline V gives CDR1 MNHEY, CDR2 SVGAGI. Trimming at V came to 0 bases and at J to 9 bases, leaving 8 bases not matched to a gene. The CDR3 DNA is TGTGCCAGCAGTTACTCTAAATATGCAGGGGGTTCACCCCTCCACTTT. This translates into CASSYSKYAGGSPLHF.

This clone appeared once. This chain connects TRBV9 to TRBJ2-7, with 10 nucleotides matching TRBD1. The CDR3 sequence is 14 residues long. V lost 6 bases to trimming and J lost 2 bases; unmatched junction nucleotides: 5. The V gene's germline CDR1 is SGDLS and CDR2 YYNGEE. The CDR3 DNA is TGTGCCAGCACCCGGGGACAGGGGCCCTACGAGCAGTACTTC. Protein product: CASTRGQGPYEQYF.

The chain uses TRBV18 and TRBJ1-4; D is undetermined. The CDR3 extends over 14 amino acids. The germline V gene encodes CDR1 KGHSH and CDR2 LQKENI. Trimming took 3 bases from V and 5 from J, leaving 10 bases between them. In nucleotides, the CDR3 is TGTGCCAGCTCACCTGGGCGGAAAAATGAAAAACTGTTTTTT. This codes for CASSPGRKNEKLFF. Together with reference TRBV18 and TRBJ1-4, the CDR3 gives the full variable domain: NAGVMQNPRHLVRRRGQEARLRCSPMKGHSHVYWYRQLPEEGLKFMVYLQKENIIDESGMPKERFSAEFPKEGPSILRIQQVVRGDSAAYFCASSPGRKNEKLFFGSGTQLSVL.

This clone has only one observation. The conserved phenylalanine or tryptophan normally closing the CDR3 is absent here, so this likely arose from a read error. The genes are TRBV7-2 and TRBJ1-2, with D possibly being TRBD1 (5 bases). V was shortened by 4 bases and J by 1 base, with 13 bases between the two germline ends. CDR1 is SGHTA, CDR2 FQGNSA, per germline. This CDR3 is built from 15 residues. The DNA for the CDR3 is TGTGCCAGCAGCTCCTTCAGGGAACTTAACTATGGCTACACCCTC. Translated: CASSSFRELNYGYTL.

The J gene is TRBJ2-1, the V gene TRBV11-1, with 10 bases lining up with TRBD2. Trimming removed 2 bases from V and 1 base from J; junction bases left unmatched: 5. The CDR3 runs to 17 residues. The germline gives CDR1 SGHAT, CDR2 FQDESV (reference sequence). CDR3 sequence: CASSLWLAGASYNEQFF. Written as DNA, the CDR3 is TGTGCCAGCAGCTTATGGCTAGCGGGGGCTTCCTACAATGAGCAGTTCTTC.

This clone is a singleton in its sample. The genes are TRBV9 and TRBJ2-7; TRBD1 is a possible D gene (5 bases). The V gene lost 1 base and the J gene lost 1 base, with 12 bases spanning the gap. Germline V gene data show CDR1 as SGDLS and CDR2 as YYNGEE. The CDR3 runs 15 residues. The CDR3 loop reads CASSVTQVGSYEQYF. CDR3 nucleotide sequence: TGTGCCAGCAGCGTAACACAGGTTGGGTCCTACGAGCAGTACTTC.

The V gene is TRBV21-1, the J gene TRBJ2-1; TRBD2 is the table's D call, not checked against the DNA. TRBV21-1 is a pseudogene segment. The CDR3 is 18 amino acids. The CDR3 reads CASSNTSGGALSYNEQFF. The DNA for the CDR3 is TGTGCCAGCAGCAATACTAGCGGGGGGGCCCTGTCCTACAATGAGCAGTTCTTC.

This clone has just a few counts. The chain combines TRBV14 with TRBJ2-7; TRBD2 is a possible D gene (6 bases). Trimming cost V 2 bases and J 5 bases, with 13 bases left between them. Per germline, CDR1 SGHDN and CDR2 FVKESK. The CDR3 covers 14 residues. The CDR3 DNA reads as TGTGCCAGCAGCCAACTGGGACTTGGGGACGAGCAGTACTTC. This encodes CASSQLGLGDEQYF.

The J gene is TRBJ2-7, the V gene TRBV4-1, with a weak D call TRBD1 (7 bases). Germline V gives CDR1 MGHRA, CDR2 YSYEKL. Trimming stripped 0 bases from V and 4 bases from J, with 25 bases between. The CDR3 spans 19 residues. CDR3 in DNA: TGCGCCAGCAGCCAAGAATCCCTAATGACAGGGCGAGCGGGTTACGAGCAGTACTTC. This encodes CASSQESLMTGRAGYEQYF.

This rearrangement joins TRBV2 to TRBJ2-2; 9 bases are shared with TRBD1. This CDR3 is 12 amino acids long. Germline V lookup: CDR1 SNHLY, CDR2 FYNNEI. Trimming removed 8 bases from V and 15 bases from J; junction bases left unmatched: 10. The CDR3 DNA sequence: TGTGCCAGCCGTCCCGGGACAGGGTCGATGTTTTTT. It yields the protein CASRPGTGSMFF.

This chain links TRBV7-9 with TRBJ2-7, with unresolved D. Germline CDR1 and CDR2: SEHNR and FQNEAQ (reference sequence). V shed 1 base and J shed 2 bases, with 9 bases lying between them. The CDR3 loop spans 14 amino acids. CDR3 in DNA: TGTGCCAGCAGCTTAGTGGCCGGAGCCTACGAGCAGTACTTC. Translated, it gives CASSLVAGAYEQYF.

V usage is TRBV9 and J usage is TRBJ2-5; D is undetermined. The germline gives CDR1 SGDLS, CDR2 YYNGEE. V was shortened by 1 base and J by 3 bases, with 13 bases between the two germline ends. CDR3 length: 15 residues. In DNA, the CDR3 is TGTGCCAGCAGCGTAACTCCTGTCCGGGAAGAGACCCAGTACTTC. This translates into CASSVTPVREETQYF. The full variable domain, completed using reference TRBV9 and TRBJ2-5, is DSGVTQTPKHLITATGQRVTLRCSPRSGDLSVYWYQQSLDQGLQFLIQYYNGEERAKGNILERFSAQQFPDLHSELNLSSLELGDSALYFCASSVTPVREETQYFGPGTRLLVL.

This chain uses TRBV6-1 with TRBJ2-2; maybe TRBD2 (5 bases). The CDR3 extends over 13 amino acids. Trimming removed 7 bases at V and 1 base at J, with 7 bases between. Germline CDR1 MNHNS, CDR2 SASEGT. In DNA, the CDR3 is TGTGCCAGCACGGAGGAGAACACCGGGGAGCTGTTTTTT. Its translation is CASTEENTGELFF.

This clone came up once. This chain links TRBV12-5 with TRBJ1-4, with a weak D call TRBD1 (6 bases). The CDR3 is 14 amino acids. Germline CDR1 reads LGHNT; CDR2 reads FRNRAP. Trimming took off 5 bases at V and 3 bases at J, with 10 bases between the two ends. The CDR3 nucleotides are TGTGCTAGTGGTCCGGACAGAGCTAATGAAAAACTGTTTTTT. It yields the protein CASGPDRANEKLFF. Combining the CDR3 with reference TRBV12-5 and TRBJ1-4 gives the whole variable domain DARVTQTPRHKVTEMGQEVTMRCQPILGHNTVFWYRQTMMQGLELLAYFRNRAPLDDSGMPKDRFSAEMPDATLATLKIQPSEPRDSAVYFCASGPDRANEKLFFGSGTQLSVL.

About this clone: At the DNA level, this CDR3 is encoded by other sequences in the same sample as well. This sequence joins TRBV6-5 and TRBJ1-1, with D unclear. The CDR3 covers 14 residues. Germline assignment: CDR1 MNHEY and CDR2 SVGAGI. The ends were cut back, 0 bases at V and 1 base at J, with 6 bases in the middle. CDR3 coding DNA: TGTGCCAGCAGTTACTCGCGAGGGAACACTGAAGCTTTCTTT. This sequence encodes CASSYSRGNTEAFF.

This sequence joins TRBV27 and TRBJ2-1; maybe TRBD2 (6 bases). The V end was cut by 6 bases, the J end by 10 bases, with 13 bases between. This CDR3 spans 12 amino acids. Germline assignment: CDR1 MNHEY and CDR2 SMNVEV (reference sequence). The CDR3 DNA follows: TGTGCCAGCAGGTGGCGCCGGGGGGAGCAGTTCTTC. Translation: CASRWRRGEQFF.

In its sample, this clone was seen a few times. The J gene is TRBJ2-1, the V gene TRBV19, with a tentative D call TRBD2 (5 bases). The germline V and J ends were trimmed by 3 bases and 2 bases, with 8 bases remaining between them. The CDR3 length is 14 residues. Looked up from germline, CDR1 is LNHDA and CDR2 is SQIVND (reference sequence). The CDR3 here is CASSILAAYNEQFF. DNA for the CDR3: TGTGCCAGTAGTATCCTAGCCGCCTACAATGAGCAGTTCTTC. Supplemented by reference TRBV19 and TRBJ2-1, the full variable domain reads DGGITQSPKYLFRKEGQNVTLSCEQNLNHDAMYWYRQDPGQGLRLIYYSQIVNDFQKGDIAEGYSVSREKKESFPLTVTSAQKNPTAFYLCASSILAAYNEQFFGPGTRLTVL.

V usage is TRBV27 and J usage is TRBJ1-1; the match to TRBD1 covers 8 bases. The CDR3 length is 15 residues. Germline CDR1 reads MNHEY; CDR2 reads SMNVEV (reference sequence). V gave up 4 bases and J gave up 5 bases; unmatched junction bases: 9. CDR3 protein: CASSSGQVAWTEAFF. CDR3 nucleotides: TGTGCCAGCAGTTCGGGACAGGTCGCATGGACTGAAGCTTTCTTT.

The V call is TRBV27, the J call TRBJ2-3, with 7 bases matching TRBD1. This CDR3 is 15 amino acids long. Germline loops: CDR1 MNHEY, CDR2 SMNVEV (reference sequence). V gave up 5 bases and J gave up 2 bases; unmatched junction bases: 7. The CDR3 loop is CASSVPGQLTDTQYF. As DNA, the CDR3 is TGTGCCAGCAGTGTACCGGGACAGCTCACAGATACGCAGTATTTT.

The chain uses TRBV2 and TRBJ1-6; TRBD1 aligns across 7 bases. The V gene's germline CDR1 is SNHLY and CDR2 FYNNEI. V lost 2 bases and J lost 7; bases outside the gene matches: 2. The CDR3 sequence is 14 residues long. CDR3 nucleotides: TGTGCCAGCAGTGAACAGGGGGACAATTCACCCCTCCACTTT. The encoded protein is CASSEQGDNSPLHF.

This rearrangement joins TRBV19 to TRBJ1-5; D possibly corresponds to TRBD1 (6 bases). The CDR3 length is 14 residues. Trimming cost V 4 bases and J 3 bases, with 10 bases left between them. CDR1 is LNHDA, CDR2 SQIVND, per germline (reference sequence). CDR3 DNA: TGTGCCAGTAGTACGACAGGCCCCAATCAGCCCCAGCATTTT. Its protein is CASSTTGPNQPQHF.

The rearrangement joins TRBV16 to TRBJ1-2; D not certain. Trimming took off 4 bases at V and 3 bases at J, with 12 bases between the two ends. The germline gives CDR1 KGHSY, CDR2 FQNENV. The CDR3 totals 14 residues. CDR3 in amino acids: CASSPDVGYYGYTF. In nucleotides, the CDR3 is TGTGCCAGCAGCCCAGACGTAGGATACTATGGCTACACCTTC. Supplemented by reference TRBV16 and TRBJ1-2, the full variable domain reads GEEVAQTPKHLVRGEGQKAKLYCAPIKGHSYVFWYQQVLKNEFKFLISFQNENVFDETGMPKERFSAKCLPNSPCSLEIQATKLEDSAVYFCASSPDVGYYGYTFGSGTRLTVV.

This clone was recorded a few times. The chain links TRBV6-1 to TRBJ1-4; TRBD1 might be the D (5 bases). CDR3 size: 17 residues. V lost 3 bases to trimming and J lost 14 bases, with 28 bases between them. In germline, CDR1 is MNHNS, CDR2 SASEGT. Written as DNA, the CDR3 is TGTGCCAGCAGTGACGTCGTCTGGGAGACAGCTTATTCTTTGCTGTTTTTT. Its translation: CASSDVVWETAYSLLFF.

Concerning this clone: Other DNA sequences in the same sample also yield this CDR3. The gene calls are TRBV21-1 and TRBJ1-4; the table's D call, TRBD1, was not checked against the DNA. TRBV21-1 is flagged as a pseudogene. The CDR3 has 19 residues. This CDR3 reads CASSKPTQRCTGNNEKLFF. CDR3 DNA: TGTGCCAGCAGCAAACCCACCCAGCGATGTACAGGGAATAATGAAAAACTGTTTTTT.

The rearrangement links TRBV11-3 to TRBJ1-1, with no clear D. The CDR3 consists of 14 residues. Germline V gives CDR1 SGHNT, CDR2 YENEEA. The ends were cut back, 4 bases at V and 1 base at J, with 10 bases in the middle. CDR3 sequence (DNA): TGTGCCAGCAGCTCGGACGGAGAGAACACTGAAGCTTTCTTT. Its translation is CASSSDGENTEAFF.

The J gene is TRBJ2-7, the V gene TRBV7-9, with 7 positions matching TRBD1. Germline V CDR1 and CDR2: SEHNR, FQNEAQ (reference sequence). Trimming cost V 4 bases and J 3 bases; bases outside gene matches: 9. CDR3 length: 15 residues. DNA for the CDR3: TGTGCCAGCAGCTCCGGACAGGAGCCGATCTACGAGCAGTACTTC. Its translation is CASSSGQEPIYEQYF.

The chain employs TRBV6-5 and TRBJ1-3; D perhaps matches TRBD1 (6 bases). The CDR3 extends over 16 amino acids. CDR1 and CDR2 from the germline V gene are MNHEY and SVGAGI. Trimming removed 0 bases from V and 3 bases from J, with 12 bases in between. As DNA, the CDR3 is TGTGCCAGCAGTTACTCGTTACAGGGCGGTGGAAACACCATATATTTT. Translating it yields CASSYSLQGGGNTIYF.

This clone occurred a few times. This chain joins TRBV6-5 and TRBJ2-7; D uncertain. CDR1 MNHEY and CDR2 SVGAGI come from the germline V gene. V lost 0 bases and J 5 bases, leaving 14 bases between the germline ends. There are 15 residues in the CDR3. Here the CDR3 reads CASSYSGLRSDEQYF. In DNA form, the CDR3 reads TGTGCCAGCAGTTACTCGGGGTTACGGTCTGACGAGCAGTACTTC.

The table lists this clone with a count of one. The V gene is TRBV5-1, the J gene TRBJ2-2; tentatively, D is TRBD2 (5 bases). Germline loops: CDR1 SGHRS, CDR2 YFSETQ. The V gene lost 4 bases and the J gene lost 7 bases, with 20 bases spanning the gap. This CDR3 contains 16 residues. CDR3 region: CASSNDLASTGGELFF. CDR3 nucleotide sequence: TGCGCCAGCAGCAACGACCTCGCTAGCACGGGCGGGGAGCTGTTTTTT.

The chain carries TRBV18 and TRBJ2-3, with 13 bases aligning to TRBD2. CDR1 and CDR2 (germline): KGHSH, LQKENI. This CDR3 has 17 residues. V shed 2 bases and J 5 bases; nucleotides not matched to a gene: 7. This chain's CDR3 is CASSPAGLAGSGDTQYF. In DNA, the CDR3 is TGTGCCAGCTCACCAGCGGGACTAGCGGGATCTGGAGATACGCAGTATTTT.